This TCR beta chain was captured by sequencing in a study of T-cell reconstitution after alpha-beta-depleted transplantation in children. Study-wide results and caveats: The main origin of T-cell counts and diversity one year after transplant was newly produced T cells. High day-60 TCRbeta diversity in some patients came from surviving recipient T cells and thymic progenitors. Alpha-beta T cells about two months after transplant reportedly derived from several hundred expanded graft clones.

Per germline, CDR1 DFQATT and CDR2 SNEGSKA (reference sequence). V lost 4 bases to trimming and J lost 7 bases; unmatched junction nucleotides: 9. The CDR3 has 14 amino acids. A word on this clonotype: Its antigen is still unknown.

A library of TCRbeta sequences, prepared with unique molecular identifiers, was generated. Using its own MiXCR run on the PCR reads, TCRdb lists one record per CDR3 protein. The table shows hundreds of thousands of distinct CDR3 sequences, with roughly 14% occurring only once. Here the sequenced sample was PBMCs, taken before TCRalphabeta/CD19-depleted stem cell transplant. This clonotype originated in a girl aged 2 to 10 with congenital amegakaryocytic thrombocytopenia, due to receive a stem cell transplant. J is TRBJ2-1 and V is TRBV20-1, with 8 bases identical to TRBD2. As DNA, the CDR3 is TGCAGTGCTACTGGACCGGGAGGGCAGAATGAGCAGTTCTTC. Translating it yields CSATGPGGQNEQFF.